This is a list of T cell receptor beta chains from one sample in a study of radiation and T cells in renal cell carcinoma. The data were produced by immunoSEQ multiplex PCR, yet TCRdb's version contains in-frame clones alone and is incomplete. The profile shows about 150,000 clones, roughly 88% of them singletons. Sequenced here: blood, sampled from a patient whose treatment included radiotherapy and nephrectomy. Source of these receptors: a woman aged 45-65 years with renal cell carcinoma. CDR3s include the opening cysteine and the closing phenylalanine or tryptophan. Fields, in order: J gene, V gene, D gene, CDR3 protein. D genes are given only for firm matches.

j_call: TRBJ1-1; v_call: TRBV2; d_call: TRBD1; cdr3_aa: CASSETGTNTEAFF
j_call: TRBJ2-6; v_call: TRBV6-5; d_call: NA; cdr3_aa: CASSNKGAGANVLTF
j_call: TRBJ1-6; v_call: TRBV9; d_call: NA; cdr3_aa: CASSVRQFGSPLHF
j_call: TRBJ2-5; v_call: TRBV2; d_call: NA; cdr3_aa: CASRQETQYF
j_call: TRBJ2-5; v_call: TRBV29-1; d_call: NA; cdr3_aa: CSVGPAARETQYF
j_call: TRBJ1-2; v_call: TRBV4-3; d_call: TRBD1; cdr3_aa: CASSQELQGAGGYTF
j_call: TRBJ2-1; v_call: TRBV19; d_call: NA; cdr3_aa: CASTRGGGNMDEQFF
j_call: TRBJ2-5; v_call: TRBV2; d_call: NA; cdr3_aa: CASSEYYGEETQYF
j_call: TRBJ2-5; v_call: TRBV9; d_call: NA; cdr3_aa: CASSVGGSQETQYF
j_call: TRBJ2-2; v_call: TRBV19; d_call: NA; cdr3_aa: CASSEGLYTGELFF
j_call: TRBJ2-7; v_call: TRBV27; d_call: NA; cdr3_aa: CASTDLGLPYEQYF
j_call: TRBJ1-1; v_call: TRBV5-6; d_call: NA; cdr3_aa: CASSPSSTEVNTVAFF
j_call: TRBJ1-1; v_call: TRBV20-1; d_call: NA; cdr3_aa: CSASSGGLAFF
j_call: TRBJ2-5; v_call: TRBV19; d_call: TRBD2; cdr3_aa: CASSGGVAETQYF
j_call: TRBJ2-7; v_call: TRBV28; d_call: TRBD1; cdr3_aa: CASSSRQGRPYEQYF
j_call: TRBJ2-5; v_call: TRBV7-6; d_call: NA; cdr3_aa: CASSLRGGVKETQYF
j_call: TRBJ2-3; v_call: TRBV13; d_call: TRBD2; cdr3_aa: CASSLAGGQTDTQYF
j_call: TRBJ1-2; v_call: TRBV20-1; d_call: NA; cdr3_aa: CSASIIYGYTF
j_call: TRBJ1-1; v_call: TRBV19; d_call: NA; cdr3_aa: CASSSRENTEAFF
j_call: NA; v_call: TRBV13; d_call: NA; cdr3_aa: CASSFEGNHEQYF
j_call: TRBJ2-3; v_call: TRBV2; d_call: TRBD1; cdr3_aa: CASNRGLGDTQYF
j_call: TRBJ2-2; v_call: TRBV4-1; d_call: TRBD2; cdr3_aa: CASSQDGLAGANTGELFF
j_call: TRBJ1-1; v_call: TRBV9; d_call: NA; cdr3_aa: CASSAQRNTEAFF
j_call: TRBJ1-2; v_call: TRBV7-6; d_call: TRBD1; cdr3_aa: CASSLAGQNYGYTF
j_call: TRBJ2-3; v_call: TRBV5-1; d_call: TRBD1; cdr3_aa: CASSPGTATDTQYF
j_call: TRBJ1-1; v_call: TRBV6-5; d_call: TRBD1; cdr3_aa: CASSYRGQEAFF
j_call: TRBJ2-7; v_call: TRBV7-2; d_call: NA; cdr3_aa: CASSWDSTYEQYF
j_call: TRBJ1-2; v_call: TRBV7-6; d_call: NA; cdr3_aa: CASSLGGFYGYTF
j_call: TRBJ2-2; v_call: TRBV4-2; d_call: NA; cdr3_aa: CASSQAAALNGELFF
j_call: TRBJ1-4; v_call: TRBV6-1; d_call: NA; cdr3_aa: CASSEDWRNEKLFF
j_call: TRBJ1-2; v_call: TRBV9; d_call: NA; cdr3_aa: CASSVEGDYGYTF
j_call: TRBJ2-3; v_call: TRBV2; d_call: NA; cdr3_aa: CASSEEGLSRTDTQYF
j_call: TRBJ2-5; v_call: TRBV2; d_call: NA; cdr3_aa: CASSFDWGKETQYF
j_call: TRBJ2-7; v_call: TRBV6-5; d_call: TRBD1; cdr3_aa: CASSRTGATYEQYF
j_call: TRBJ2-1; v_call: TRBV9; d_call: NA; cdr3_aa: CASSAEQGRGAFF
j_call: TRBJ1-4; v_call: TRBV2; d_call: NA; cdr3_aa: CASGGDGNEKLFF
j_call: TRBJ1-1; v_call: TRBV20-1; d_call: NA; cdr3_aa: CSPVGGTEAFF
j_call: TRBJ1-4; v_call: TRBV9; d_call: NA; cdr3_aa: CASSIGGVGDEKLFF
j_call: TRBJ1-2; v_call: TRBV27; d_call: NA; cdr3_aa: CASRASGYGYTF
j_call: TRBJ2-2; v_call: TRBV2; d_call: NA; cdr3_aa: CASSVRRANTGELFF
j_call: TRBJ2-7; v_call: TRBV5-4; d_call: TRBD2; cdr3_aa: CASRPPGGPLYEQYF
j_call: TRBJ1-1; v_call: TRBV19; d_call: TRBD1; cdr3_aa: CASSRQGLNTEAFF
j_call: TRBJ1-2; v_call: TRBV6-4; d_call: NA; cdr3_aa: CASRPSAANYGYTF
j_call: TRBJ2-3; v_call: TRBV5-6; d_call: NA; cdr3_aa: CASSLRPGTDTQYF
j_call: TRBJ2-2; v_call: TRBV11-2; d_call: TRBD1; cdr3_aa: CASSTRGQVEAGELFF
j_call: TRBJ1-1; v_call: TRBV6-1; d_call: NA; cdr3_aa: CASSLDTEAFF
j_call: TRBJ1-1; v_call: TRBV5-8; d_call: NA; cdr3_aa: CASRRAQRTNTEAFF
j_call: TRBJ1-4; v_call: TRBV6-5; d_call: NA; cdr3_aa: CASSHREMEEKLFF
j_call: TRBJ1-3; v_call: TRBV5-1; d_call: NA; cdr3_aa: CASPPRQVGNTIYF
j_call: TRBJ1-6; v_call: TRBV9; d_call: TRBD1; cdr3_aa: CASSVNRGSPLHF
j_call: TRBJ1-4; v_call: TRBV5-1; d_call: TRBD1; cdr3_aa: CASRTTGERNEKLFF
j_call: TRBJ2-1; v_call: TRBV14; d_call: TRBD2; cdr3_aa: CASSPILAGAYNEQFF
j_call: TRBJ1-1; v_call: TRBV4-3; d_call: NA; cdr3_aa: CASSQDKRHTEAFF
j_call: TRBJ2-7; v_call: TRBV7-8; d_call: NA; cdr3_aa: CASSLVGGSYEQYF
j_call: TRBJ1-2; v_call: TRBV11-1; d_call: TRBD1; cdr3_aa: CASSPDRAYGYTF